These T cell receptor beta chains were read from a single sample in a study of T cell changes during pregnancy in multiple sclerosis. TCRdb's table, derived via immunoSEQ multiplex PCR, lists solely in-frame clones and lacks some. The data contain some 120,000 clones, 92% of them singletons. The sequenced sample was peripheral blood, obtained in the third trimester of pregnancy. The origin of the receptors is a female donor with multiple sclerosis, enrolled in a pregnancy study. Each CDR3 is given with its conserved first and last residue. D genes are given only for firm matches. A clone size is listed for some rows: how often the clone was seen (once, few, many), or a class if it is expanded.

v_gene	abundance	d_gene	j_gene	CDR3nt	CDR3aa
TRBV5-1	.	TRBD1	TRBJ1-1	TGCGCCAGCAGCTTGGAACAGGGGACAATCGCTTTCTTT	CASSLEQGTIAFF
TRBV7-3	.	.	TRBJ2-2	TGTGCCAGCAGCCCGAGGGCGGCGGGCCCGCCCCCTAACACCGGGGAGCTGTTTTTT	CASSPRAAGPPPNTGELFF
TRBV19	.	.	TRBJ1-5	TGTGCCAGTAGTTGGGAGGGGAGGCAGCCCCAGCATTTT	CASSWEGRQPQHF
TRBV27	.	.	TRBJ1-5	TGTGCCAGCAGTTTAATCTCGTCAGGACATAGCAATCAGCCCCAGCATTTT	CASSLISSGHSNQPQHF
TRBV15	.	.	TRBJ2-7	TGTGCCACCAGCAGAGACAGGGGTCGCGGGGAGCAGTACTTC	CATSRDRGRGEQYF
TRBV5-1	.	TRBD1	TRBJ1-2	TGCGCCAGCAGCCCGATGACAGGGGTCGGTGGCTACACCTTC	CASSPMTGVGGYTF
TRBV13	.	.	TRBJ1-4	TGTGCCAGCAGCCCATCTCGGGCCCCAGGGGAAAAACTGTTTTTT	CASSPSRAPGEKLFF
TRBV19	once	.	TRBJ2-4	TGTGCCAGTAGTATGGGGGGGGCGAGGAGAAACATTCAGTACTTC	CASSMGGARRNIQYF
TRBV5-8	.	TRBD1	TRBJ1-5	TGTGCCAGCAGCTCCTTATCGGGACAGGTACAACATTTT	CASSSLSGQVQHF
TRBV27	.	.	TRBJ1-1	TGTGCCAGCAGTTCCGGCAGGGTTTACCCTGAAGCTTTCTTT	CASSSGRVYPEAFF
TRBV19	.	.	TRBJ2-3	TGTGCCAGTAGTCCCCAGGGGACAATCAATAGGGATACGCAGTATTTT	CASSPQGTINRDTQYF
TRBV27	.	TRBD1	TRBJ2-7	TGTGCCAGCAGCCGAGCAGGACAGGGCTACGAGCAGTACTTC	CASSRAGQGYEQYF
TRBV5-6	once	.	TRBJ2-3	TGTGCCAGCTTCATATGGGGGGTTACAGATACGCAGTATTTT	CASFIWGVTDTQYF
TRBV10-3	.	TRBD2	TRBJ2-7	TGTGCCATCAGCCCTAGCGGATCCTACGAGCAGTACTTC	CAISPSGSYEQYF
TRBV27	.	TRBD1	TRBJ1-1	TGTGCCAGCAGTCGCACCCGGGACAGGGACACTGAAGCTTTCTTT	CASSRTRDRDTEAFF
TRBV6-5	.	.	TRBJ2-1	TGTGCCAGCAGTTACTCGACGGGGGGCGATGAGCAGTTCTTC	CASSYSTGGDEQFF
TRBV9	.	TRBD1	TRBJ2-3	TGTGCCAGCAGCCCCTGGGACAGGGGATTAACAGATACGCAGTATTTT	CASSPWDRGLTDTQYF
TRBV6-1	.	.	TRBJ2-2	TGTGCCAGCGGGTCCACTAGTAACACCGGGGAGCTGTTTTTT	CASGSTSNTGELFF
TRBV2	.	.	TRBJ1-6	TGTGCCAGCTCCAGCAGGGCCGCCGGGGGTTCTTCACCCCTCCACTTT	CASSSRAAGGSSPLHF
TRBV25-1	.	TRBD2	TRBJ2-1	TGTGCCAGCAGTGAATCTGGCGGGGGGGCCTACAATGAGCAGTTCTTC	CASSESGGGAYNEQFF
TRBV19	.	.	TRBJ2-1	TGTGCCAGTAGTCCAGGGGTTAGTGCCTACAATGAGCAGTTCTTC	CASSPGVSAYNEQFF
TRBV5-4	.	.	TRBJ1-5	TGTGCCAGCAGCTTGGGAACGGGGAGCAATCAGCCCCAGCATTTT	CASSLGTGSNQPQHF
TRBV2	.	.	TRBJ2-1	TGTGCCAGCAGTGCCCTAGTCATTTATGAGCAGTTCTTC	CASSALVIYEQFF
TRBV4-1	.	.	TRBJ2-7	TGCGCCAGCAGCCAAGATTTGACTAGTAAGCAGTACTTC	CASSQDLTSKQYF
TRBV5-4	.	.	TRBJ1-2	TGTGCCAGCAGCTTTGGCCAGGGCTATGGCTACACCTTC	CASSFGQGYGYTF
TRBV18	once	.	TRBJ2-1	TGTGCCAGCTCACCCCCGACACGTTACAATGAGCAGTTCTTC	CASSPPTRYNEQFF
TRBV9	.	.	TRBJ1-3	TGTGCCAGCAGCCCGGTAGGGGGAACTGGAAACACCATATATTTT	CASSPVGGTGNTIYF
TRBV6-5	.	TRBD2	TRBJ2-2	TGTGCCAGCAGTTCAGGTGGGACTAGAGCCGGGGAGCTGTTTTTT	CASSSGGTRAGELFF
TRBV5-4	.	.	TRBJ1-6	TGTGCCAGCAGCTCGGACAGCAATTCACCCCTCCACTTT	CASSSDSNSPLHF
TRBV19	.	TRBD1	TRBJ2-7	TGTGCCAGTAGTACCGGACAGGGGCACGACGAGCAGTACTTC	CASSTGQGHDEQYF
TRBV7-2	.	.	TRBJ1-2	TGTGCCAGCAGCCCACAGGGTCGGAACTATGGCTACACCTTC	CASSPQGRNYGYTF
TRBV27	.	TRBD2	TRBJ2-1	TGTGCCAGCAGTTCCTACATCTCGATAGCCGGGACTAGCGGGTTAAATGAGCAGTTCTTC	CASSSYISIAGTSGLNEQFF
TRBV19	.	TRBD2	TRBJ2-1	TGTGCCAGTAGTGCTTCTAGCGGGAGATTTGAGCAGTTCTTC	CASSASSGRFEQFF
TRBV4-1	.	.	TRBJ2-3	TGCGCCAGCAGCCAAGATTCACAGGGATCCCGGGATACGCAGTATTTT	CASSQDSQGSRDTQYF
TRBV5-6	.	.	TRBJ1-1	TGTGCCAGCAGCTTGGTCGGAGGGATGGGTAGGGGCACTGAAGCTTTCTTT	CASSLVGGMGRGTEAFF
TRBV4-2	once	TRBD1	TRBJ1-2	TGTGCCAGCAGCCAAGAAATGACAGGGGACTATGGCTACACCTTC	CASSQEMTGDYGYTF
TRBV30	.	.	TRBJ1-6	TGTGCCTGGACCCGGGGGAGGGTCAGGGCGGGATCACCCCTCCACTTT	CAWTRGRVRAGSPLHF
TRBV4-2	.	.	TRBJ2-1	TGTGCCAGCAGCCGAGAGCTATACAATGAGCAGTTCTTC	CASSRELYNEQFF
TRBV27	.	.	TRBJ2-7	TGTGCCAGCAGTTCGGGTCCCGCCTACGAGCAGTACTTC	CASSSGPAYEQYF
TRBV27	.	TRBD1	TRBJ1-2	TGTGCCAGCAGTCCCCGGGACAGGGGACAGATTTTGCGCGATGGCTACACCTTC	CASSPRDRGQILRDGYTF
TRBV4-2	.	.	TRBJ2-7	TGTGCCAGCAGCCAAGACGCGCGGGGATACTCCTACGAGCAGTACTTC	CASSQDARGYSYEQYF
TRBV6-6	.	.	TRBJ1-2	TGTGCCAGCAGTTTGACAGCAGTCACTAACTATGGCTACACCTTC	CASSLTAVTNYGYTF
TRBV7-2	once	TRBD1	TRBJ1-2	TGTGCCAGCAGCGCCGGGACAGGGGGGGCAATAAATGGCTACACCTTC	CASSAGTGGAINGYTF
TRBV5-6	.	.	TRBJ2-7	TGTGCCAGCAGCCTGCGGGGTGAGGGGGCGCTTGCCGAGCAGTACTTC	CASSLRGEGALAEQYF